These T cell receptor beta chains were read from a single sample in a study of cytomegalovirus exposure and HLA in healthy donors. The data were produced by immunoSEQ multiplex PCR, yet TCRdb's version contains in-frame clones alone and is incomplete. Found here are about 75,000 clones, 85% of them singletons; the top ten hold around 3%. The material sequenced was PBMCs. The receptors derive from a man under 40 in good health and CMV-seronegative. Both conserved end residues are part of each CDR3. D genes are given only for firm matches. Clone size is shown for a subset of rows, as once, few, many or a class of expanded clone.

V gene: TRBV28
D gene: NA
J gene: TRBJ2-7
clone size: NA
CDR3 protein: CASRREYEQYF
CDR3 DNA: TGTGCCAGCAGGCGGGAATACGAGCAGTACTTC

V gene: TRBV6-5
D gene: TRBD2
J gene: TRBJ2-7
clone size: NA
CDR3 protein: CASRLSGGYEQYF
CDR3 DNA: TGTGCCAGCAGGCTCAGCGGGGGTTACGAGCAGTACTTC

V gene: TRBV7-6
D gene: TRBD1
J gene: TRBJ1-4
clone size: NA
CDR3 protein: CASSPTRGTGFEKLFF
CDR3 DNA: TGTGCCAGCAGTCCTACTCGAGGGACAGGGTTTGAAAAACTGTTTTTT

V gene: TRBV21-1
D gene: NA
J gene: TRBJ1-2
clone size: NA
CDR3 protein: CASSKWEDRANYGYTF
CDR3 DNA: TGTGCCAGCAGCAAATGGGAGGACAGGGCTAACTATGGCTACACCTTC

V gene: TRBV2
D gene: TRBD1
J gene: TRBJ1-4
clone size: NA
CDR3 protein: CASRGQEGNEKLFF
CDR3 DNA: TGTGCCAGCAGGGGACAGGAGGGTAATGAAAAACTGTTTTTT

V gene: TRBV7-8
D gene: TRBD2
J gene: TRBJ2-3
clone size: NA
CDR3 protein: CASSPPLREGTDTQYF
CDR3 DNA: TGTGCCAGCAGCCCTCCTCTACGGGAGGGCACAGATACGCAGTATTTT

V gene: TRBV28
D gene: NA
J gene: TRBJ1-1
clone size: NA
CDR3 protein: CASRGGGTEAFF
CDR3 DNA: TGTGCCAGCAGGGGGGGAGGGACTGAAGCTTTCTTT

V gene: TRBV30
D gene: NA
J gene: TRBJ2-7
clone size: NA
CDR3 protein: CAWTRQWSLYEQYF
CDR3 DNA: TGTGCCTGGACTAGGCAGTGGTCTCTATACGAGCAGTACTTC

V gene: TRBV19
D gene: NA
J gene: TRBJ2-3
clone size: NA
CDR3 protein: CASSARTGSTDTQYF
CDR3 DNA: TGTGCCAGTAGTGCCAGGACGGGGAGCACAGATACGCAGTATTTT

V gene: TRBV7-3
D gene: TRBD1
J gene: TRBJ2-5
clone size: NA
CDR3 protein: CASSLRGGQGSGETQYF
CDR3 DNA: TGTGCCAGCAGCTTAAGAGGGGGACAGGGGTCGGGAGAGACCCAGTACTTC

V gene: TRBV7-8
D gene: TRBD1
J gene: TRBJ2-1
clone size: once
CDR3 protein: CASSPGVGTGEYEQFF
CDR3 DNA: TGTGCCAGCAGCCCAGGGGTCGGGACAGGGGAGTATGAGCAGTTCTTC

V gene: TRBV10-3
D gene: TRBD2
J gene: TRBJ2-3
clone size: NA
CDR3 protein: CAIGRLAGGQDTQYF
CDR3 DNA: TGTGCCATCGGACGACTAGCGGGGGGGCAAGATACGCAGTATTTT

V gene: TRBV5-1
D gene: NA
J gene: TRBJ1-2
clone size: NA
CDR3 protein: CATSEDTNYGYTF
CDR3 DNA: TGCGCCACCTCAGAGGACACTAACTATGGCTACACCTTC

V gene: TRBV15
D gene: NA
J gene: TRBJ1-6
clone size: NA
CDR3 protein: CATRGSSYNSPLHF
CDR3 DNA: TGTGCCACCCGGGGAAGCTCCTATAATTCACCCCTCCACTTT

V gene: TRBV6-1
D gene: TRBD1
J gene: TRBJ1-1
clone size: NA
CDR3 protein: CASSGGTGNTEAFF
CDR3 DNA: TGTGCCAGCAGTGGGGGGACAGGGAACACTGAAGCTTTCTTT

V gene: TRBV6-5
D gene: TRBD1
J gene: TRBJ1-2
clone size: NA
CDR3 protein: CASSYFGQGIYGYTF
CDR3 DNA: TGTGCCAGCAGTTATTTTGGACAGGGGATCTATGGCTACACCTTC

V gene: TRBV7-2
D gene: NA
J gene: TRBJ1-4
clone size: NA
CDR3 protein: CASRRRQGWEKLFF
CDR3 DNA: TGTGCCAGCAGACGACGGCAGGGTTGGGAAAAACTGTTTTTT

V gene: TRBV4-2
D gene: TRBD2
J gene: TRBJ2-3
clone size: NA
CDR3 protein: CASSQDTASGRGTDTQYF
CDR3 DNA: TGTGCCAGCAGCCAAGATACGGCTAGCGGGAGGGGGACAGATACGCAGTATTTT

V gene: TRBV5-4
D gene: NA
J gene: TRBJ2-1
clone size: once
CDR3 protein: CALKEPGAYNEQFF
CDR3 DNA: TGTGCCCTCAAAGAGCCGGGAGCCTACAATGAGCAGTTCTTC

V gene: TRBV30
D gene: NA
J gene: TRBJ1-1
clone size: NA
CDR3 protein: CAWNGGNTEAFF
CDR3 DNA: TGTGCCTGGAATGGGGGCAACACTGAAGCTTTCTTT

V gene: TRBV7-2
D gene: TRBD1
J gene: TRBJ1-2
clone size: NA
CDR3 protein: CASTYDRGPRGGYTF
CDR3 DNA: TGTGCCAGCACCTATGACAGGGGCCCCAGGGGCGGCTACACCTTC

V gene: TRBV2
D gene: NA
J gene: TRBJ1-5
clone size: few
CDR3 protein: CASSDEVNQPQHF
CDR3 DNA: TGTGCCAGCAGTGATGAGGTTAATCAGCCCCAGCATTTT

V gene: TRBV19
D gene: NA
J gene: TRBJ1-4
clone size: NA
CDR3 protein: CASSYTVAGASEKLFF
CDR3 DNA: TGTGCCAGTAGCTACACTGTGGCAGGGGCGAGTGAAAAACTGTTTTTT

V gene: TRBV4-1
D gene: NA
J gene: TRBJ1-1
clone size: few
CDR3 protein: CASSQGIRTYHLTEAFF
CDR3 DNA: TGCGCCAGCAGCCAAGGAATTAGGACATACCACCTCACTGAAGCTTTCTTT

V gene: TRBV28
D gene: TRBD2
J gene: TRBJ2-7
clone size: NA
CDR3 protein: CASGFPSGSFWTSGGYEQYF
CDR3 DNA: TGTGCCAGCGGATTTCCTTCCGGGAGTTTCTGGACTAGCGGGGGGTACGAGCAGTACTTC

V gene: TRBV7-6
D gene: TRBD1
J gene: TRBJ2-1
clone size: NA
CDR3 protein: CASSLGQGQFF
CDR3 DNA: TGTGCCAGCAGCTTAGGACAGGGCCAGTTCTTC

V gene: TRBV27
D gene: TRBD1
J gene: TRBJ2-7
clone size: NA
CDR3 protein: CASKRGGTGYYEQYF
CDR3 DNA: TGTGCCAGCAAAAGAGGGGGGACAGGGTACTACGAGCAGTACTTC

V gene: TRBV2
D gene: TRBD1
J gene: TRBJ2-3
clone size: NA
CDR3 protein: CASTGTDPTDTQYF
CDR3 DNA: TGTGCCAGCACGGGGACAGACCCCACAGATACGCAGTATTTT

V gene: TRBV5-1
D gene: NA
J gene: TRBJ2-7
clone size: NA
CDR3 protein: CASTRTGLSEQYF
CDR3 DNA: TGCGCCAGCACAAGAACAGGGTTAAGCGAGCAGTACTTC

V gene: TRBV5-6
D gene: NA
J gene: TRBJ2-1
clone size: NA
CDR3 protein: CASSSPQRVYNEQFF
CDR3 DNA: TGTGCCAGCAGCTCGCCCCAGCGGGTCTACAATGAGCAGTTCTTC

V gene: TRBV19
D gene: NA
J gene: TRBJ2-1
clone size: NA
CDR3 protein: CASSPPSRVRNEQFF
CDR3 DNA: TGTGCCAGTAGTCCTCCGTCGAGGGTCCGCAATGAGCAGTTCTTC

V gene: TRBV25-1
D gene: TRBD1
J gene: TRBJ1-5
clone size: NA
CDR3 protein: CASSDPTGGNQPQHF
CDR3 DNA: TGTGCCAGCAGTGACCCGACAGGGGGTAATCAGCCCCAGCATTTT

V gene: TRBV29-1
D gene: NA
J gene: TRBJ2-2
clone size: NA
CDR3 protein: CSVRSSGDTGELFF
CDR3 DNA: TGCAGCGTTAGGTCGTCGGGGGACACCGGGGAGCTGTTTTTT

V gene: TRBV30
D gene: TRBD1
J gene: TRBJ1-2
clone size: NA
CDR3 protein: CAWSDGTGAGYTF
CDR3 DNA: TGTGCCTGGAGTGACGGGACAGGGGCTGGCTACACCTTC

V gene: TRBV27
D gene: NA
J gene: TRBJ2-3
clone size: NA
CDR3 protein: CASSLRAGRSTDTQYF
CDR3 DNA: TGTGCCAGCAGTTTAAGGGCGGGGAGGAGCACAGATACGCAGTATTTT

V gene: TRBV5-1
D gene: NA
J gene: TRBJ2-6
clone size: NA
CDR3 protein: CASRRTAGANVLTF
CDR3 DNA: TGCGCCAGCAGAAGGACTGCGGGGGCCAACGTCCTGACTTTC

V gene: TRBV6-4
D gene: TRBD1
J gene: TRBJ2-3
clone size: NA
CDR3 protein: CASSEETGGTDTQYF
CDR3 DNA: TGTGCCAGCAGTGAAGAGACAGGGGGGACAGATACGCAGTATTTT

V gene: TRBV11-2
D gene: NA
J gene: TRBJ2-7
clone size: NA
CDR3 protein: CASTPFDSSYEQYF
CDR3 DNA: TGTGCCAGTACGCCATTTGACAGCTCCTACGAGCAGTACTTC

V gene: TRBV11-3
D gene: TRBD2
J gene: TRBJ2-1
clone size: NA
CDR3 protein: CASSLDLSGRGDNEQFF
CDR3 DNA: TGTGCCAGCAGCTTAGATCTTAGCGGGAGGGGCGACAATGAGCAGTTCTTC

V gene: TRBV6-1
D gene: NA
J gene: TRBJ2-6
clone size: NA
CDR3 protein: CASSEWGRKSGANVLTF
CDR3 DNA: TGTGCCAGCAGTGAGTGGGGCCGAAAGTCTGGGGCCAACGTCCTGACTTTC

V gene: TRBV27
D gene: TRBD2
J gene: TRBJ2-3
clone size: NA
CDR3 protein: CASSGSGRTGGSTDTQYF
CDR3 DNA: TGTGCCAGCAGTGGCTCAGGGCGAACGGGAGGAAGCACAGATACGCAGTATTTT

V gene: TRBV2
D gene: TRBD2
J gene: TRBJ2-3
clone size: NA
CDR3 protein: CARTSSGTYVDTQYF
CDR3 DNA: TGTGCCCGAACCTCTAGCGGGACTTATGTAGATACGCAGTATTTT

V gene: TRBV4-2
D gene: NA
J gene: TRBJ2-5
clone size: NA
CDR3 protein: CASSQEKAGGKETQYF
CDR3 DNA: TGTGCCAGCAGCCAAGAAAAGGCAGGGGGGAAAGAGACCCAGTACTTC

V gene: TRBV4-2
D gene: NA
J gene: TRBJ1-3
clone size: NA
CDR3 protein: CASSPKAANSGNTIYF
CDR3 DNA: TGTGCCAGCAGCCCGAAGGCGGCGAACTCTGGAAACACCATATATTTT

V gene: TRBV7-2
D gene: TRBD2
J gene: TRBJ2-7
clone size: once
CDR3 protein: CASSLFTSGASAQYF
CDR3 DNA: TGTGCCAGCAGCTTATTCACTAGCGGGGCCTCCGCGCAGTACTTC

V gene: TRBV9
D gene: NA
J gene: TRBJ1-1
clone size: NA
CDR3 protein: CASSRSGRRLDTEAFF
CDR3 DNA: TGTGCCAGCAGCAGGTCAGGGCGAAGGCTCGACACTGAAGCTTTCTTT

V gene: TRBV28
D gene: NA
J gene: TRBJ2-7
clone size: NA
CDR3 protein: CASNRGNYEQYF
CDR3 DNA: TGTGCCAGCAACCGAGGGAACTACGAGCAGTACTTC

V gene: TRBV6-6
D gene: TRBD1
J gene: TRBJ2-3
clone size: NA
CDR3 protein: CASSLTGSTDTQYF
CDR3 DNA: TGTGCCAGCAGTTTGACAGGGAGTACAGATACGCAGTATTTT

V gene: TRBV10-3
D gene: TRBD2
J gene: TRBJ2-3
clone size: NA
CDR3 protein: CAITTPLAGSTDTQYF
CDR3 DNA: TGTGCCATCACCACCCCACTAGCGGGTAGCACAGATACGCAGTATTTT

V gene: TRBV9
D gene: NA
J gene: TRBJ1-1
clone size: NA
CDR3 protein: CASSPHSGAMNTEAFF
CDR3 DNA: TGTGCCAGCAGCCCTCATAGCGGAGCAATGAACACTGAAGCTTTCTTT

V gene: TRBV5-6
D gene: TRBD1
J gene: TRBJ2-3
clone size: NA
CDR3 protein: CASSSPWTGGAGRTDTQYF
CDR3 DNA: TGTGCCAGCAGCTCGCCGTGGACAGGGGGCGCGGGGCGCACAGATACGCAGTATTTT

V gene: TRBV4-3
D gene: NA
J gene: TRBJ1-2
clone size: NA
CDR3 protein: CASSQGVQGTYGYTF
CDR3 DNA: TGCGCCAGCAGCCAAGGAGTGCAGGGAACCTATGGCTACACCTTC